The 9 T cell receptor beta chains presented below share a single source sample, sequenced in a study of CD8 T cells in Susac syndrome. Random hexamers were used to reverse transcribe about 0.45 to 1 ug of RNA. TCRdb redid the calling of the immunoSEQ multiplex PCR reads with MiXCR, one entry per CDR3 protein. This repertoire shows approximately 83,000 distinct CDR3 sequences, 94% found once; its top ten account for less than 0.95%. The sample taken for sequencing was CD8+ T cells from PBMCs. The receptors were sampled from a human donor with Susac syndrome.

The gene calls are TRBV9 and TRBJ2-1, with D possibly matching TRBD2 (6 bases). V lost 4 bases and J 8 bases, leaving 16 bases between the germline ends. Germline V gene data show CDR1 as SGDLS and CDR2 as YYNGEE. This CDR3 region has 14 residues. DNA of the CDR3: TGTGCCAGCAGCACGGTCCGGGGGACCGATGAGCAGTTCTTC. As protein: CASSTVRGTDEQFF.

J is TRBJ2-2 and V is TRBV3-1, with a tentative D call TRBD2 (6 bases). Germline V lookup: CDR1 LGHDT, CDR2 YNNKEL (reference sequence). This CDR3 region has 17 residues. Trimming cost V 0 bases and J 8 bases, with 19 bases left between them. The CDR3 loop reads CASSQDFGQGLGGELFF. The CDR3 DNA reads TGTGCCAGCAGCCAAGATTTCGGGCAGGGACTTGGAGGGGAGCTGTTTTTT.

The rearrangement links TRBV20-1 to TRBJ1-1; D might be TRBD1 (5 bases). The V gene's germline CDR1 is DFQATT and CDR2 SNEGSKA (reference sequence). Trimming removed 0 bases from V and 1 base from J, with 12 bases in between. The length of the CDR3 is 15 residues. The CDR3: CSARDGGRTNTEAFF. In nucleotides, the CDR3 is TGCAGTGCTAGAGATGGGGGACGGACGAACACTGAAGCTTTCTTT.

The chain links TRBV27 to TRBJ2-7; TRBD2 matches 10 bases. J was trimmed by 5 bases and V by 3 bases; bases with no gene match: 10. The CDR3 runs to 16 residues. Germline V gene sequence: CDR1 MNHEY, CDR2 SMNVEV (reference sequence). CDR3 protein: CASSFREETSGNEQYF. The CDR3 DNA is TGTGCCAGCAGTTTTCGAGAGGAAACTAGCGGGAACGAGCAGTACTTC.

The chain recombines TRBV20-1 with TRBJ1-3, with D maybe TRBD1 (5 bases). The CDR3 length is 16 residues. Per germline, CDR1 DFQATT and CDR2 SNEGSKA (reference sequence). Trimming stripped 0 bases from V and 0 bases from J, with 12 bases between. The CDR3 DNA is TGCAGTGCTAGAGACTCGGCAGGGAACTCTGGAAACACCATATATTTT. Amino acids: CSARDSAGNSGNTIYF.

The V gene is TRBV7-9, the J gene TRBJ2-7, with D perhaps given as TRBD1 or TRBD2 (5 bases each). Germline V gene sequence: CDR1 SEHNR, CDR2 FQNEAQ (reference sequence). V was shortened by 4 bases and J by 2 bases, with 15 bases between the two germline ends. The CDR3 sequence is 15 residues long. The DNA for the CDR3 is TGTGCCAGCAGCTCACTCGGGGCTTCGACCTACGAGCAGTACTTC. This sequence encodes CASSSLGASTYEQYF.

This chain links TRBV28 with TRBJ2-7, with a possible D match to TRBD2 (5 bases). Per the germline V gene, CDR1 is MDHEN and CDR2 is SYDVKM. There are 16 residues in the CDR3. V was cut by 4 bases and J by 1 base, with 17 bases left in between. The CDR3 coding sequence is TGTGCCAGCAGTTCCCCGCAGGCGTCGGGGTCCTACGAGCAGTACTTC. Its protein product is CASSSPQASGSYEQYF.

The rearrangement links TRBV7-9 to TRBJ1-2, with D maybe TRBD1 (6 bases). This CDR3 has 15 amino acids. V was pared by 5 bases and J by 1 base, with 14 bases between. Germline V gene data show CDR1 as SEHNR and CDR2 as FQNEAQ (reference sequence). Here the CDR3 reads CASSPRGRNNYGYTF. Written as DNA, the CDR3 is TGTGCCAGCAGCCCCAGGGGCAGGAATAACTATGGCTACACCTTC.

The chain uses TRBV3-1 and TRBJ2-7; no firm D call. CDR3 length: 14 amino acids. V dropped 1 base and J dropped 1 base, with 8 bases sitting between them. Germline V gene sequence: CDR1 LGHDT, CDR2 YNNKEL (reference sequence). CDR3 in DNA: TGTGCCAGCAGCCAAGGAGCGATATCCTACGAGCAGTACTTC. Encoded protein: CASSQGAISYEQYF.